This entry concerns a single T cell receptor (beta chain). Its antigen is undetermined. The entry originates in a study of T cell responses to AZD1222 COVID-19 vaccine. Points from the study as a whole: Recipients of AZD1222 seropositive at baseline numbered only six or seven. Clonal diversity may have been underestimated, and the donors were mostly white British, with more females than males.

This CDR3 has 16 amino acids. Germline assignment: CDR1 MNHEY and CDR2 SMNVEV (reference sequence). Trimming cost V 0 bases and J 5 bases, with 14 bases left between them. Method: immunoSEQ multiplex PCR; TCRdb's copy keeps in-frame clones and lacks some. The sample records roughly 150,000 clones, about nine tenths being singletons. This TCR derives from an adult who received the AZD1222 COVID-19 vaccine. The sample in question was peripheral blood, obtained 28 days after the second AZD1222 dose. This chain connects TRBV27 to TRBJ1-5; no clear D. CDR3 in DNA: TGTGCCAGCAGTTTATCCCTGCCCAGGTTCGATCAGCCCCAGCATTTT. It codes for CASSLSLPRFDQPQHF.